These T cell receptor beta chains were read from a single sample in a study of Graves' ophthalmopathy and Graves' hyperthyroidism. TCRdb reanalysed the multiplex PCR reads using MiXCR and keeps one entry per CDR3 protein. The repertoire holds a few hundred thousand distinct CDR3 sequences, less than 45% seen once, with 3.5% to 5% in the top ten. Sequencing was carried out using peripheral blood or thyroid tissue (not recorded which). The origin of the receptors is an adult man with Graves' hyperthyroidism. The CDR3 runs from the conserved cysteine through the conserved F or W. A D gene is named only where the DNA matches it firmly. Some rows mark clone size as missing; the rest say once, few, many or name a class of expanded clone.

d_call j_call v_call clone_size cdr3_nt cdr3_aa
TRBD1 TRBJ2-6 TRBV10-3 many TGTGCCATCAGTGACGACAGGGGCAACTCTGGGGCCAACGTCCTGACTTTC CAISDDRGNSGANVLTF
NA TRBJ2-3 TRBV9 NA TGTGCCAGCAGCGTAGAGACCCGGGCAGATACGCAGTATTTT CASSVETRADTQYF
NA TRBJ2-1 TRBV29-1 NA TGCAGTGCTAGAGACGGGTCCTACAATGAGCAGTTCTTC CSARDGSYNEQFF
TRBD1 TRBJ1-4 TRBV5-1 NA TGCGCCAGCAGAAATCAGGGGGCGAGTGAAAAACTGTTTTTT CASRNQGASEKLFF
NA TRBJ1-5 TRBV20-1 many TGCAGTACGACTCGGGGCGGACCCACAGATAGCAATCAGCCCCAGCATTTT CSTTRGGPTDSNQPQHF
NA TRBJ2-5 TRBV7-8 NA TGTGCCAGCAGCTTAATGGAGGGGCGGAGAATGGATACGCAGTACTTC CASSLMEGRRMDTQYF
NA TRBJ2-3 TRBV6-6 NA TGTGCCAGCAGTTTTAGCGGATCTAGCACAGATACGCAGTATTTT CASSFSGSSTDTQYF
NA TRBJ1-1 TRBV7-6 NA TGTGCCAGCAGCTTAGCGCTAGGGCGGGGCACTGAAGCTTTCTTT CASSLALGRGTEAFF
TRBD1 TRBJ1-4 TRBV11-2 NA TGTGCCAGCAGGCGTAGCTTCCGAGGACAGGGGCCTAATGAAAAACTGTTTTTT CASRRSFRGQGPNEKLFF
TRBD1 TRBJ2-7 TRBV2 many TGTGCCAGCAGCCGGGGACAGGAAGCCTACGAGCAGTACTTC CASSRGQEAYEQYF
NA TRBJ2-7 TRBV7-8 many TGTGCCAGCAGCTTAGTGACTAACGAGCAGTACTTC CASSLVTNEQYF
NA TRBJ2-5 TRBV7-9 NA TGTGCCAGCAGCTTAAGGCTCGGGGGACTCTCTGGAGAGACCCAGTACTTC CASSLRLGGLSGETQYF
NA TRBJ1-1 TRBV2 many TGTGCCAGCCCGCCGGGGGCGAACACTGAAGCTTTCTTT CASPPGANTEAFF
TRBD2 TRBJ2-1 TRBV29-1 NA TGCAGCGTTTTGCTAGCGGGAGCGAACAATGAGCAGTTCTTC CSVLLAGANNEQFF
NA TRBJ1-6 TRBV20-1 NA TGCAGTGCTAGGAGGGAGTACCCACCTAATTCACCCCTCCACTTT CSARREYPPNSPLHF
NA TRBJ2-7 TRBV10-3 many TGTGCCATCAGTGAAGGGCTAGTAACCTACGAGCAGTACTTC CAISEGLVTYEQYF
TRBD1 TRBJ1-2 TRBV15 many TGTGCCACCAGCAGCCCCGGGACAGGGAATGGCTACACCTTC CATSSPGTGNGYTF
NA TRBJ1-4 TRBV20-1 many TGCAGTGCCTACAGCACAACTAATGAAAAACTGTTTTTT CSAYSTTNEKLFF
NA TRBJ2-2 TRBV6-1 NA TGTGCCAGCAGGGGAGCGAACACCGGGAAGCTGTTTTTT CASRGANTGKLFF
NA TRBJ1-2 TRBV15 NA TGTGCCACCAGCAGAGATTATTCCCAGGGCGCAATCTATGGCTACACCTTC CATSRDYSQGAIYGYTF
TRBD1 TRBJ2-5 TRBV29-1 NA TGCAGCGTCCAGGGGGCGCAGGCTGAGACCCAGTACTTC CSVQGAQAETQYF
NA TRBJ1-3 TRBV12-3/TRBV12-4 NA TGTGCCAGCAGTTTAACAGCCTCTGGAAACACCATATATTTT CASSLTASGNTIYF
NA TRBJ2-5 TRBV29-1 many TGCAGCGTAAATACCCAGTACTTC CSVNTQYF
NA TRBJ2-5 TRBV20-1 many TGCAGTGCTAGCACGGGACCTACACACCACCAAGAGACCCAGTACTTC CSASTGPTHHQETQYF